A single sample gave rise to the 29 T cell receptor beta chains below, sequenced in a study of shared clonotypes between healthy human individuals. Produced via immunoSEQ multiplex PCR; TCRdb's table is partial and in-frame only. The table lists roughly 1,000,000 clones, 75% to 80% of them singletons. Material for sequencing was memory CD4+ T cells from PBMCs. Subset defined: CD45RA-negative fraction. These receptors originate from a man younger than 35 in good health. Some clones in this sample may be carry-over from other donors' samples.

J is TRBJ2-2 and V is TRBV6-5; TRBD2 might be the D (6 bases). The germline V gene has CDR1 MNHEY and CDR2 SVGAGI. V lost 2 bases and J lost 4, with 8 bases in between. The CDR3 loop spans 14 amino acids. This CDR3 reads CASSYAGLTGELFF. In DNA form, the CDR3 reads TGTGCCAGCAGTTACGCGGGACTCACCGGGGAGCTGTTTTTT.

In this sample, this clone turned up a few times. This chain links TRBV28 with TRBJ1-2; D is possibly TRBD1 (6 bases). With 3 bases removed from V and 4 bases from J, the gap between germline ends came to 18 bases. The CDR3 length is 16 residues. Germline CDR1 is MDHEN and CDR2 is SYDVKM. The CDR3 region has the DNA TGTGCCAGCAGTTTCTCGAGTACAGGGAGTCCCTATGGCTACACCTTC. Its translation is CASSFSSTGSPYGYTF.

This clone was found a few times. V and J are TRBV27 and TRBJ2-7, with 7 bases matching TRBD1. After removal of 5 bases from V and 0 bases from J, the junction contained 7 bases not matched to a gene. Germline V gene lookup returns CDR1 MNHEY and CDR2 SMNVEV (reference sequence). This CDR3 comprises 15 residues. The CDR3 region is CASSPRGQSSYEQYF. The CDR3, as DNA: TGTGCCAGCAGTCCAAGGGGGCAAAGCTCCTACGAGCAGTACTTC.

The chain joins TRBV6-5 to TRBJ2-7; D is uncertain. Trimming stripped 0 bases from V and 4 bases from J, with 13 bases between. Looked up from germline, CDR1 is MNHEY and CDR2 is SVGAGI. This CDR3 comprises 15 residues. CDR3 amino acids: CASSYSYNRGYEQYF. The CDR3, as DNA: TGTGCCAGCAGTTACTCATATAATCGCGGATACGAGCAGTACTTC.

The chain joins TRBV19 to TRBJ2-5; D is unresolved. V was trimmed by 6 bases and J by 1 base, leaving 9 bases between them. Germline CDR1 and CDR2: LNHDA and SQIVND (reference sequence). The CDR3 spans 13 residues. The CDR3 DNA sequence: TGTGCCAGTAGACCTTTCGCCCAAGAGACCCAGTACTTC. Its protein is CASRPFAQETQYF.

The genes are TRBV5-1 and TRBJ2-4; a possible D gene is TRBD2 (6 bases). The CDR3 contains 15 residues. Trimming removed 1 base at V and 8 bases at J, with 16 bases between. Germline-derived CDR1 and CDR2 are SGHRS and YFSETQ. The CDR3: CASSLFPRGGDIQYF. CDR3 sequence (DNA): TGCGCCAGCAGCTTGTTCCCCCGGGGAGGAGACATTCAGTACTTC.

This chain connects TRBV5-6 to TRBJ1-1, with TRBD1 matching over 9 bases. Germline V gene lookup returns CDR1 SGHDT and CDR2 YYEEEE. The CDR3 contains 16 residues. V was pared by 0 bases and J by 0 bases, with 3 bases of the junction left unmatched. CDR3 in amino acids: CASSLAWDRVNTEAFF. The CDR3 bases are TGTGCCAGCAGCTTGGCGTGGGACAGGGTGAACACTGAAGCTTTCTTT.

CDR3 in DNA: TGTGCCAGCAGCTTGCGGCAGGGGAGCACAGATACGCAGTATTTT. It codes for CASSLRQGSTDTQYF. V usage is TRBV11-3 and J usage is TRBJ2-3; TRBD1 might be the D (6 bases). The CDR3 has 15 amino acids. V was clipped by 3 bases and J by 0 bases, with 10 bases between them. CDR1 and CDR2 (germline): SGHNT, YENEEA.

The chain is built from TRBV7-9 and TRBJ2-5; 12 bases are shared with TRBD1. Germline CDR1 reads SEHNR; CDR2 reads FQNEAQ (reference sequence). The CDR3 covers 17 residues. V lost 2 bases and J lost 5; bases outside the gene matches: 9. CDR3 in amino acids: CASSLNIGTGGIETQYF. Written as DNA, the CDR3 is TGTGCCAGCAGCTTAAATATTGGGACAGGGGGCATCGAGACCCAGTACTTC. Full variable domain (remainder filled in from reference TRBV7-9 and TRBJ2-5): DTGVSQNPRHKITKRGQNVTFRCDPISEHNRLYWYRQTLGQGPEFLTYFQNEAQLEKSRLLSDRFSAERPKGSFSTLEIQRTEQGDSAMYLCASSLNIGTGGIETQYFGPGTRLLVL.

The chain employs TRBV28 and TRBJ2-5; 13 bases are shared with TRBD2. Germline V lookup: CDR1 MDHEN, CDR2 SYDVKM. V was pared by 1 base and J by 5 bases, with 10 bases of the junction left unmatched. This CDR3 region has 18 residues. The CDR3 protein is CASSLSGLAGTGAETQYF. The CDR3 coding sequence is TGTGCCAGCAGTTTATCGGGACTAGCGGGAACGGGGGCGGAGACCCAGTACTTC.

This clone was observed at least ten times. Additional DNA sequences in this sample encode the identical CDR3. The V and J genes are TRBV6-6 and TRBJ2-5; 9 bases agree with TRBD2. The V gene end was trimmed by 5 bases and the J gene end by 2 bases; junction bases not matched to a gene: 9. Germline V CDR1 and CDR2: MNHNY, SVGAGI (reference sequence). The CDR3 has 16 amino acids. The CDR3 DNA is TGTGCCAGCAGTCATCGGACTAGCGATCGACAAGAGACCCAGTACTTC. It yields the protein CASSHRTSDRQETQYF.

This chain joins TRBV30 and TRBJ2-3; TRBD2 might be the D (6 bases). Germline CDR1 and CDR2: GTSNPN and SVGIG (reference sequence). CDR3 length: 12 residues. V was clipped by 8 bases and J by 3 bases, with 12 bases between them. CDR3 coding DNA: TGTGCCACAACTGCGGGGACAGATACGCAGTATTTT. It specifies CATTAGTDTQYF.

The chain carries TRBV10-3 and TRBJ1-5; tentatively, D is TRBD1 (5 bases). Germline lookup yields CDR1 ENHRY and CDR2 SYGVKD. Trimming stripped 2 bases from V and 4 bases from J, with 15 bases between. The CDR3 spans 16 residues. The CDR3 loop reads CAISEMGEGSNQPQHF. As DNA, the CDR3 is TGTGCCATCAGTGAGATGGGGGAGGGTTCAAATCAGCCCCAGCATTTT.

This sequence joins TRBV5-4 and TRBJ1-1; possibly TRBD1 for D (5 bases). Germline CDR1 and CDR2: SGHNT and YYREEE (reference sequence). The V and J ends lost 2 bases and 5 bases respectively, with 16 bases between them. The CDR3 is 15 residues long. DNA for the CDR3: TGTGCCAGCAGCTTATATATTGGGGCCGGTACTGAAGCTTTCTTT. It encodes CASSLYIGAGTEAFF.

This chain joins TRBV6-1 and TRBJ1-6; no clear D. Germline V gene data show CDR1 as MNHNS and CDR2 as SASEGT. Trimming stripped 6 bases from V and 1 base from J, with 4 bases between. The CDR3 has 13 amino acids. The CDR3 spells CASRESYNSPLHF. Here the CDR3 DNA reads TGTGCCAGCAGGGAATCCTATAATTCACCCCTCCACTTT.

J is TRBJ2-1 and V is TRBV5-1; the match to TRBD2 covers 7 bases. Per germline, CDR1 SGHRS and CDR2 YFSETQ. This CDR3 region has 13 residues. V gave up 2 bases and J gave up 7 bases; unmatched junction bases: 3. CDR3 nucleotides: TGCGCCAGCAGCTTCACTAGCGTGAATGAGCAGTTCTTC. Amino acids: CASSFTSVNEQFF.

This clone was seen a handful of times. V and J are TRBV4-3 and TRBJ1-4; D ambiguous. With 0 bases removed from V and 4 bases from J, the gap between germline ends came to 9 bases. CDR3 length: 15 residues. Germline V lookup: CDR1 LGHNA, CDR2 YSLEER. CDR3 residues: CASSQDWADNEKLFF. In DNA, the CDR3 is TGCGCCAGCAGCCAAGATTGGGCAGATAATGAAAAACTGTTTTTT.

This clone was picked up one time. The chain links TRBV7-9 to TRBJ2-5; the D gene is possibly TRBD1 (5 bases). The CDR3 has 14 amino acids. Germline V gives CDR1 SEHNR, CDR2 FQNEAQ (reference sequence). Trimming pared 2 bases from V and 3 bases from J, leaving 10 bases between. CDR3 protein: CASSLRQTEETQYF. The CDR3 DNA is TGTGCCAGCAGCTTACGACAGACTGAAGAGACCCAGTACTTC.

The chain links TRBV5-6 to TRBJ2-1; D is perhaps TRBD1 or TRBD2 (5 bases each). Germline CDR1 SGHDT, CDR2 YYEEEE. CDR3 length: 15 residues. Between the trimmed V and J ends, which lost 0 bases and 10 bases, there was a span of 17 bases. The CDR3 DNA reads TGTGCCAGCAGCTTGGGTATGATCGGGGCACGCGAGCAGTTCTTC. Its protein product is CASSLGMIGAREQFF.

Only one count was recorded for this clone. The chain recombines TRBV18 with TRBJ2-2, with D possibly being TRBD1 or TRBD2 (5 bases each). Germline V CDR1 and CDR2: KGHSH, LQKENI. There are 15 residues in the CDR3. V was cut by 2 bases and J by 6 bases, with 13 bases left in between. The DNA for the CDR3 is TGTGCCAGCTCACCAAGTATAGGGGACGCCGGGGAGCTGTTTTTT. Its protein is CASSPSIGDAGELFF.

The genes are TRBV6-1 and TRBJ2-2; 14 bases agree with TRBD2. The CDR3 covers 16 residues. With 4 bases clipped from V and 6 bases from J, the junction kept 4 bases outside the gene matches. CDR1 is MNHNS, CDR2 SASEGT, per germline. CDR3 protein: CASSGLAGGSPGELFF. The CDR3 DNA follows: TGTGCCAGCAGTGGACTAGCGGGAGGGTCACCCGGGGAGCTGTTTTTT.

The rearrangement links TRBV30 to TRBJ1-2; D is unclear. Trimming removed 1 base at V and 1 base at J, with 4 bases between. From germline, CDR1 is GTSNPN and CDR2 SVGIG (reference sequence). This CDR3 region has 12 residues. The CDR3 DNA is TGTGCCTGGAGTGACCGTAACTATGGCTACACCTTC. Its translation: CAWSDRNYGYTF.

CDR3 sequence (DNA): TGTGCCAGCAGCGCCCAAGACCGGGGTCAACAGGGCAATCAGCCCCAGCATTTT. Its translation: CASSAQDRGQQGNQPQHF. The V call is TRBV9, the J call TRBJ1-5; the D gene is possibly TRBD1 (5 bases). The V end was cut by 3 bases, the J end by 2 bases, with 21 bases between. This CDR3 region has 18 residues. The germline V gene encodes CDR1 SGDLS and CDR2 YYNGEE.

Remarks on this clone: The same CDR3 arises from other DNA sequences in this sample as well. The V and J genes are TRBV6-1 and TRBJ2-7; D perhaps matches TRBD1 (5 bases). The germline CDR1 and CDR2 sequences are MNHNS and SASEGT. The CDR3 contains 13 residues. Trimming stripped 7 bases from V and 1 base from J, with 11 bases between. CDR3 region: CASTKGLSYEQYF. The CDR3 DNA follows: TGTGCCAGCACGAAGGGGCTATCCTACGAGCAGTACTTC.

The V and J genes are TRBV5-6 and TRBJ2-2; TRBD2 agrees at 8 bases. The CDR3 extends over 16 amino acids. Losses at the gene ends were 4 bases for V and 3 bases for J; bases not matched to a gene: 8. The germline V gene encodes CDR1 SGHDT and CDR2 YYEEEE. CDR3 sequence reads: CASSLTGGGYTGELFF. Written as DNA, the CDR3 is TGTGCCAGCAGCCTGACCGGCGGGGGGTACACCGGGGAGCTGTTTTTT.

The sample holds one count of this clone. The chain recombines TRBV15 with TRBJ1-5, with D hard to call. The germline V gene has CDR1 LNHNV and CDR2 YYDKDF (reference sequence). The CDR3 runs to 15 residues. With 0 bases removed from V and 4 bases from J, the gap between germline ends came to 10 bases. The CDR3: CATSRDPTGNQPQHF. CDR3 nucleotide sequence: TGTGCCACCAGCAGAGATCCTACTGGGAATCAGCCCCAGCATTTT.

About this clone itself: A much larger clone differs from this one at a single base, so this may be a read error. This CDR3 is also generated by other DNA sequences in the sample. The V gene is TRBV10-3, the J gene TRBJ1-1, with D perhaps TRBD1 (5 bases). Germline-derived CDR1 and CDR2 are ENHRY and SYGVKD. Between the trimmed V and J ends, which lost 0 bases and 11 bases, there was a span of 10 bases. This CDR3 contains 12 residues. CDR3 DNA: TGTGCCATCAGTGAGTCGGGGGGTGAGGCTTTCTTT. This codes for CAISESGGEAFF.

V is TRBV25-1 and J is TRBJ2-2; 9 nucleotides agree with TRBD1. J lost 6 bases, V lost 10 bases, and 9 bases had no gene match. This CDR3 contains 14 residues. The germline CDR1 and CDR2 sequences are MGHDK and SYGVNS. CDR3 bases: TGTGCCATCTCCGGGACAGGGAAAGCCGGGGAGCTGTTTTTT. This sequence encodes CAISGTGKAGELFF.

For this clone: Sequence at one end of the junction differs from germline and may be a read error. The chain is built from TRBV11-2 and TRBJ1-2, with a tentative D call TRBD1 (5 bases). Germline lookup yields CDR1 SGHAT and CDR2 FQNNGV. This CDR3 contains 14 residues. The CDR3 loop is CASSLAGGAYAYTF. Written as DNA, the CDR3 is TGTGCCAGCAGCTTAGCCGGCGGGGCCTATGCCTACACCTTC.